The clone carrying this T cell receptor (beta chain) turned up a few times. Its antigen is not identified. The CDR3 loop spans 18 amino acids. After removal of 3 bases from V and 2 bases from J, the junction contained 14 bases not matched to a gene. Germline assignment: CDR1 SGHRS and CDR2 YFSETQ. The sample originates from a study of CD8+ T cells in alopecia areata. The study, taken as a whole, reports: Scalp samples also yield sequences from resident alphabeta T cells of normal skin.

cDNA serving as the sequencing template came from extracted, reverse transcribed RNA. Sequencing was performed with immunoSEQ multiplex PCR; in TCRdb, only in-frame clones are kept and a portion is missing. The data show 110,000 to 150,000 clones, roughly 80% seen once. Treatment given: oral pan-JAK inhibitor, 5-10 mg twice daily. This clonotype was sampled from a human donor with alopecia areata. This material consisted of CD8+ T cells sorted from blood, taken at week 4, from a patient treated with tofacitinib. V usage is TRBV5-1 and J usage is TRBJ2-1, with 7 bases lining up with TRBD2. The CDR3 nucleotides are TGCGCCAGCAGCTCACATCCTCAAGGACTAGGGCCCTACAATGAGCAGTTCTTC. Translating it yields CASSSHPQGLGPYNEQFF.